These 9 T cell receptor beta chains were sequenced from one sample in a study of human T cells and chemical hapten exposure. This sample's time point: healthy volunteer bleed at 6 weeks. Unfractionated whole blood yielded the extracted total RNA. TCRdb reanalysed the RACE reads using MiXCR and keeps one entry per CDR3 protein. The top ten hold 3.4% of the sample, which has some 65,000 distinct CDR3 sequences, under 7.5% seen once. The source material was whole blood. These receptors all stem from a female donor in good health. Some clones in this sample may be carry-over from other donors' samples.

At least ten counts were recorded for this clonotype. The gene calls are TRBV20-1 and TRBJ2-2, with 9 bases lining up with TRBD2. The CDR3 is made up of 16 amino acids. Losses at the gene ends were 3 bases for V and 3 bases for J; bases not matched to a gene: 8. CDR1 DFQATT and CDR2 SNEGSKA come from the germline V gene (reference sequence). DNA for the CDR3: TGCAGTGCTAGGAATAGCGGGAGTGAGGACACCGGGGAGCTGTTTTTT. This sequence encodes CSARNSGSEDTGELFF.

The chain combines TRBV7-9 with TRBJ2-7; D gene uncertain. The CDR3 covers 11 residues. Trimming took off 5 bases at V and 7 bases at J, with 9 bases between the two ends. Germline CDR1 is SEHNR and CDR2 is FQNEAQ (reference sequence). As DNA, the CDR3 is TGTGCCAGCAGCCAAATGGAGGAGCAGTACTTC. Protein sequence: CASSQMEEQYF.

This clonotype was counted at least ten times. This chain links TRBV27 with TRBJ1-6, with unresolved D. The CDR3 sequence is 15 residues long. Looked up from germline, CDR1 is MNHEY and CDR2 is SMNVEV (reference sequence). Trimming took 5 bases from V and 4 from J, leaving 12 bases between them. This CDR3 is CASSTFPGYNSPLHF. The CDR3 coding sequence is TGTGCCAGCAGTACCTTCCCGGGGTATAATTCACCCCTCCACTTT.

This clonotype was seen repeatedly, ten times or more. The chain uses TRBV28 and TRBJ2-4; D is unresolved. The length of the CDR3 is 15 residues. Deletions cut 6 bases from V and 0 bases from J, with 12 bases between. The germline V gene encodes CDR1 MDHEN and CDR2 SYDVKM. The CDR3 coding sequence is TGTGCCAGCAGAGCCCCTCTGGTAGCCAAAAACATTCAGTACTTC. Translation: CASRAPLVAKNIQYF.

This clonotype appeared a few times. The chain employs TRBV5-4 and TRBJ1-1; the D gene is possibly TRBD1 (5 bases). Looked up from germline, CDR1 is SGHNT and CDR2 is YYREEE (reference sequence). The CDR3 is 14 amino acids. V lost 4 bases, J lost 0 bases, and 10 bases lay in between. The CDR3 DNA reads as TGTGCCAGCAGCCCGACAGTTATGAACACTGAAGCTTTCTTT. Protein: CASSPTVMNTEAFF.

This chain joins TRBV6-6 and TRBJ1-1, with D uncertain. The CDR3 has 11 amino acids. The germline gives CDR1 MNHNY, CDR2 SVGAGI (reference sequence). Trimming removed 4 bases at V and 10 bases at J, with 10 bases between. DNA of the CDR3: TGTGCCAGCAGTTCGGCCAGCGGAGCTTTCTTT. Translated, it gives CASSSASGAFF.

The sample holds many counts of this clonotype. The rearrangement uses TRBV5-1 and TRBJ2-3, with TRBD1 matching over 7 bases. Germline CDR1 and CDR2: SGHRS and YFSETQ. J lost 0 bases, V lost 4 bases, and 5 bases had no gene match. This CDR3 has 15 amino acids. The CDR3 region has the DNA TGCGCCAGCAGCCCCGGACAGGCTAGCACAGATACGCAGTATTTT. Encoded protein: CASSPGQASTDTQYF.

The table lists this clonotype with many counts. The genes are TRBV6-5 and TRBJ1-3; no definite D call. The germline gives CDR1 MNHEY, CDR2 SVGAGI. The CDR3 runs to 14 residues. The V end was cut by 4 bases, the J end by 0 bases, with 7 bases between. CDR3 sequence: CASSLGFSGNTIYF. Here the CDR3 DNA reads TGTGCCAGCAGTTTGGGATTCTCTGGAAACACCATATATTTT.

The chain joins TRBV6-1 to TRBJ1-1; no definite D call. The V and J ends lost 5 bases and 8 bases respectively, with 12 bases between them. The length of the CDR3 is 12 residues. Germline-derived CDR1 and CDR2 are MNHNS and SASEGT. The DNA of the CDR3 is TGTGCCAGCAGTAATCGCCGACAAGAAGCTTTCTTT. This gives the protein CASSNRRQEAFF.